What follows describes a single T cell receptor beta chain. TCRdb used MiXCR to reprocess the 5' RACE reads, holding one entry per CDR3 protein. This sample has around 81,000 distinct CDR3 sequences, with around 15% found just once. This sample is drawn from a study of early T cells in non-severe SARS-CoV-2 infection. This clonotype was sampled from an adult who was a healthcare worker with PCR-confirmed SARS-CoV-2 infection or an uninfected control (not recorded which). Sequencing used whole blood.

This CDR3 reads CASSQYGRPPEGEETQYF. For the CDR3, the DNA is TGTGCCAGCAGCCAATACGGACGTCCCCCTGAGGGTGAAGAGACCCAGTACTTC. This rearrangement joins TRBV3-1 to TRBJ2-5; TRBD2 is a possible D gene (5 bases). V lost 2 bases to trimming and J lost 3 bases, with 22 bases between them. The CDR3 is 18 residues long. Germline V gene lookup returns CDR1 LGHDT and CDR2 YNNKEL (reference sequence).